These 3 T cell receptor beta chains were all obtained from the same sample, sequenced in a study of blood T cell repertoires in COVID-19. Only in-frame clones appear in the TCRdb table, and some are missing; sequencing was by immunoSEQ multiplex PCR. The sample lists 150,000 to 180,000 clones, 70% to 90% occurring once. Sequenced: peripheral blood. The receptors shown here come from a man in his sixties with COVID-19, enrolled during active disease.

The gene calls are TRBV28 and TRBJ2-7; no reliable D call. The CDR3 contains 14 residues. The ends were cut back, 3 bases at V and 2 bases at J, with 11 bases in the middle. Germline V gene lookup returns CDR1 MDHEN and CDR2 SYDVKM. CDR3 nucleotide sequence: TGTGCCAGCAGTTTTCTTACGGTCCCCTACGAGCAGTACTTC. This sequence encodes CASSFLTVPYEQYF. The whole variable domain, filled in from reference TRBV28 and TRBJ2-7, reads DVKVTQSSRYLVKRTGEKVFLECVQDMDHENMFWYRQDPGLGLRLIYFSYDVKMKEKGDIPEGYSVSREKKERFSLILESASTNQTSMYLCASSFLTVPYEQYFGPGTRLTVT.

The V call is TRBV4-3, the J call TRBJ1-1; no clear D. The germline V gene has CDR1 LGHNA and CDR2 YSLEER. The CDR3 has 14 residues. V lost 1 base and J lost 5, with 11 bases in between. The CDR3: CASSQGGGRTEAFF. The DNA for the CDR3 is TGCGCCAGCAGCCAAGGTGGAGGGCGGACTGAAGCTTTCTTT.

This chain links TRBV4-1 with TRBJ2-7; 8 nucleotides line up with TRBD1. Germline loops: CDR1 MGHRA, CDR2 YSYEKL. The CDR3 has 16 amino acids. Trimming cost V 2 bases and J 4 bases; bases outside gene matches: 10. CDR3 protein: CASSQSFGQGAYEQYF. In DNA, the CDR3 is TGCGCCAGCAGCCAATCATTCGGTCAGGGGGCATACGAGCAGTACTTC.